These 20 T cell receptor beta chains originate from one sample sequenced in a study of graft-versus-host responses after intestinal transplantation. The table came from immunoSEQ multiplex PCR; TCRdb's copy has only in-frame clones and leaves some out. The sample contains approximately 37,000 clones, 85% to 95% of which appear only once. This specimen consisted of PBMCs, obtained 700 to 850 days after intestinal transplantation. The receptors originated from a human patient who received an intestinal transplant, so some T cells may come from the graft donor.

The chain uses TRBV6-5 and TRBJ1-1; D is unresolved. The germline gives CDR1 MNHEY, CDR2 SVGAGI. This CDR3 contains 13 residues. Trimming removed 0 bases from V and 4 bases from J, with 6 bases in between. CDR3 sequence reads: CASSYSDSTEAFF. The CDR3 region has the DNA TGTGCCAGCAGTTACTCCGACTCCACTGAAGCTTTCTTT.

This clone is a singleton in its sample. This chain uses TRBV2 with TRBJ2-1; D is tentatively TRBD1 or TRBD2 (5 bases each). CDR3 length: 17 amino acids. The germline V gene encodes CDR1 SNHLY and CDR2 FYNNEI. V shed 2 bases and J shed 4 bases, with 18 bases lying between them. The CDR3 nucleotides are TGTGCCAGCAGTGAATGGGTTAGAAAGGGACGATACAATGAGCAGTTCTTC. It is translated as CASSEWVRKGRYNEQFF. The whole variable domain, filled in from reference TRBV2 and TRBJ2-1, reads EPEVTQTPSHQVTQMGQEVILRCVPISNHLYFYWYRQILGQKVEFLVSFYNNEISEKSEIFDDQFSVERPDGSNFTLKIRSTKLEDSAMYFCASSEWVRKGRYNEQFFGPGTRLTVL.

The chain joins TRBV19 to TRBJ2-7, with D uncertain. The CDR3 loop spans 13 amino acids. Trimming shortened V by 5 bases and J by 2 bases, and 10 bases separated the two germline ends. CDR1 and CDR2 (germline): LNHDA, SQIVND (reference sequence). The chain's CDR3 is CASSHQAAYEQYF. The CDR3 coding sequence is TGTGCCAGTAGTCACCAGGCCGCCTACGAGCAGTACTTC.

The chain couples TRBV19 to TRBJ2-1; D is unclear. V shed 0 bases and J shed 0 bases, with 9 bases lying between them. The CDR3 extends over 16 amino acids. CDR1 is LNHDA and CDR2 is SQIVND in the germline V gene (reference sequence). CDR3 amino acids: CASSIDGQSSYNEQFF. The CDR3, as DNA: TGTGCCAGTAGTATAGACGGGCAGAGCTCCTACAATGAGCAGTTCTTC.

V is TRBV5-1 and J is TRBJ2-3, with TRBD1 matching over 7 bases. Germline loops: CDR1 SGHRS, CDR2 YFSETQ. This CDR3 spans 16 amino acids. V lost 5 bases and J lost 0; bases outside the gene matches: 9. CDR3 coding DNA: TGCGCCAGCAGAGGGACAGCCGGGCTCAGCACAGATACGCAGTATTTT. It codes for CASRGTAGLSTDTQYF.

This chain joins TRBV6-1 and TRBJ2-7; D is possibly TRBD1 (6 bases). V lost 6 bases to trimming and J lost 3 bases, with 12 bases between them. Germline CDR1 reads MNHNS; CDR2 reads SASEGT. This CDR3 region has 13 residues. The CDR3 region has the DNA TGTGCCAGCAGCCAACAGGGCCGCTACGAGCAGTACTTC. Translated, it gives CASSQQGRYEQYF.

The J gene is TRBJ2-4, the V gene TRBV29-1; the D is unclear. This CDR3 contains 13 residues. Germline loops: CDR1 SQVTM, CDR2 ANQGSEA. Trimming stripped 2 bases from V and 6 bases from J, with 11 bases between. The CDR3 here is CSVELDGGNIQYF. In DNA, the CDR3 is TGCAGCGTTGAACTGGACGGTGGAAACATTCAGTACTTC.

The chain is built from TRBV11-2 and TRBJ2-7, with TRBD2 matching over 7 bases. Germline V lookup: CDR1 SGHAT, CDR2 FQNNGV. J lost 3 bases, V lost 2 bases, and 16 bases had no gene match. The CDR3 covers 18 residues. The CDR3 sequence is CASSLTPPGLAEYYEQYF. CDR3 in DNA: TGTGCCAGCAGCTTAACCCCCCCTGGTCTAGCGGAGTACTACGAGCAGTACTTC. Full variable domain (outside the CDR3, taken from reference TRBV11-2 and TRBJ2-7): EAGVAQSPRYKIIEKRQSVAFWCNPISGHATLYWYQQILGQGPKLLIQFQNNGVVDDSQLPKDRFSAERLKGVDSTLKIQPAKLEDSAVYLCASSLTPPGLAEYYEQYFGPGTRLTVT.

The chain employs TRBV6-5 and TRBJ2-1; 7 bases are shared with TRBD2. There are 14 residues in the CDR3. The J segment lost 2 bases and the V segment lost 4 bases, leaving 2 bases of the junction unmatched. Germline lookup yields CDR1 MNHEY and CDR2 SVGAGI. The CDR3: CASSSSGAYNEQFF. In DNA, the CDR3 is TGTGCCAGCAGTTCCAGCGGGGCCTACAATGAGCAGTTCTTC.

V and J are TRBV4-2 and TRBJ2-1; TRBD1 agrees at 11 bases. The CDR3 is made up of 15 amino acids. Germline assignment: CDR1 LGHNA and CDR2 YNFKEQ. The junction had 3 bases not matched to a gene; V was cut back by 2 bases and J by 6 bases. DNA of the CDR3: TGTGCCAGCAGCCAACCGGGACAGGGGGGCAATGAGCAGTTCTTC. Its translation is CASSQPGQGGNEQFF.

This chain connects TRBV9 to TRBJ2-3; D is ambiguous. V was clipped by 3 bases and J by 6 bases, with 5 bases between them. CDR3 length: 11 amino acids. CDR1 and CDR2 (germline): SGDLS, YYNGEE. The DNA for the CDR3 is TGTGCCAGCAGCGCGAGGGATACGCAGTATTTT. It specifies CASSARDTQYF.

The DNA for the CDR3 is TGTGCCAGCAGCCCAGGGACTAGCGGGAGACATGAGCAGTTCTTC. Translating gives CASSPGTSGRHEQFF. The V and J genes are TRBV7-6 and TRBJ2-1; 14 bases are a match to TRBD2. CDR1 is SGHVS and CDR2 is FNYEAQ in the germline V gene. This CDR3 is built from 15 residues. V gave up 5 bases and J gave up 8 bases; unmatched junction bases: 5.

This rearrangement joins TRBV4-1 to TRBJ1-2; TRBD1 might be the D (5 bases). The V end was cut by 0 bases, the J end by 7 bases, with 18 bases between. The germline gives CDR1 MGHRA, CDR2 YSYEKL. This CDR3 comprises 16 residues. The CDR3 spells CASSQDFRGPSGGYTF. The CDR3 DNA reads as TGCGCCAGCAGCCAAGATTTCCGGGGACCGTCTGGTGGCTACACCTTC.

CDR3 DNA sequence: TGCGCCAGCAGCGAAACCCGCTACGAGCAGTACTTC. This encodes CASSETRYEQYF. The gene calls are TRBV5-1 and TRBJ2-7; D is ambiguous. Trimming removed 4 bases from V and 3 bases from J, with 8 bases in between. The length of the CDR3 is 12 residues. Germline loops: CDR1 SGHRS, CDR2 YFSETQ.

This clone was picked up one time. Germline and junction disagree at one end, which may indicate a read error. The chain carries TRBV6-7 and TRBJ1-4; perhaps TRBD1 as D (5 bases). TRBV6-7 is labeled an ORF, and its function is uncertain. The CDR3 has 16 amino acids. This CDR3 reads CASSHSPGKSGEKLFF. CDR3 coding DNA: TGTGCCAGCAGTCACTCACCAGGGAAAAGTGGGGAAAAACTGTTTTTT.

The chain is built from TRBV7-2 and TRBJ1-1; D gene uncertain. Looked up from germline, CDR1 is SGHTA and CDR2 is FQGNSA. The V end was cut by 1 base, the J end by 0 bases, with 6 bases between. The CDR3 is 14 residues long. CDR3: CASSLGSMNTEAFF. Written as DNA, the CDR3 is TGTGCCAGCAGCTTAGGCTCTATGAACACTGAAGCTTTCTTT. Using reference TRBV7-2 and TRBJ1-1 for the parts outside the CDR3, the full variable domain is GAGVSQSPSNKVTEKGKDVELRCDPISGHTALYWYRQSLGQGLEFLIYFQGNSAPDKSGLPSDRFSAERTGGSVSTLTIQRTQQEDSAVYLCASSLGSMNTEAFFGQGTRLTVV.

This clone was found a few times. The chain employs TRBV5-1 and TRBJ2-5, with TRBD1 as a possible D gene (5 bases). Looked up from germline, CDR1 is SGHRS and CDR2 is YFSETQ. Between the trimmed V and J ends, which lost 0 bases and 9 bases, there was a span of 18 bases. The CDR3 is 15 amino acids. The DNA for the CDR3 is TGCGCCAGCAGCTTGGCTTTTACCAGGGAAAGTCCCCAGTACTTC. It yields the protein CASSLAFTRESPQYF.

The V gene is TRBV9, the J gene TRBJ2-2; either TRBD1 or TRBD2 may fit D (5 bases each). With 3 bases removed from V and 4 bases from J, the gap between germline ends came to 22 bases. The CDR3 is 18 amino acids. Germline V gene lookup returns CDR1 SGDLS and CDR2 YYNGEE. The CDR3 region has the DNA TGTGCCAGCAGCGCGTTAGGACTCAGCCCCCAGGGCACCGGGGAGCTGTTTTTT. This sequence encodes CASSALGLSPQGTGELFF. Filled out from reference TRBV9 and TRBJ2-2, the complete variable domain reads DSGVTQTPKHLITATGQRVTLRCSPRSGDLSVYWYQQSLDQGLQFLIQYYNGEERAKGNILERFSAQQFPDLHSELNLSSLELGDSALYFCASSALGLSPQGTGELFFGEGSRLTVL.

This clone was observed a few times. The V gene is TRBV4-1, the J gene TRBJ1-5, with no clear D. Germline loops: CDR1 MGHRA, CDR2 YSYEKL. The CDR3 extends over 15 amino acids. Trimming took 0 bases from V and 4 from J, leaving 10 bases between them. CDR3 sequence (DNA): TGCGCCAGCAGCCAAGATAGATTCGGGAATCAGCCCCAGCATTTT. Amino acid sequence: CASSQDRFGNQPQHF.

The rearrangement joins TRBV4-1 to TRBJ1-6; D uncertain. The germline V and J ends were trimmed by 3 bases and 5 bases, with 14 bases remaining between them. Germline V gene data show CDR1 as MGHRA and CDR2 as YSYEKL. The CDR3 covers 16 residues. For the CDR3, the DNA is TGCGCCAGCAGCCATCGGCCCTGGGAGGATAATTCACCCCTCCACTTT. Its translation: CASSHRPWEDNSPLHF.